This TCR beta chain appears in the sequencing data of a study of T cells in women clearing cervical HPV infection. About the research overall: Cases were women with histologically confirmed HPV16-related CIN3 or worse, including a couple of invasive cancers. Study-wide findings and caveats: Unknown T-cell numbers per sample may underlie the richness differences. TRBV6-7 abundance was lower in cases than controls (0.11% versus 0.16%).

V trimming: 5 bases; J trimming: 1 base; junction bases outside the gene matches: 4. This CDR3 has 15 amino acids. Germline V CDR1 and CDR2: GTSNPN, SVGIG (reference sequence). This table comes from immunoSEQ multiplex PCR, and its TCRdb copy is limited to in-frame clones, with some not included. Recorded for this sample: 39,000 or so clones. All donors had a single incident cervical HPV16 infection, not prevalent. As concerns this clone: No antigen is known for it. Read coverage stops 3 residues before the CDR3 terminus; the germline J gene supplies the remainder.

The chain links TRBV30 to TRBJ1-4; 10 nucleotides agree with TRBD1. The sequencing input was blood buffy coat. The clonotype was recovered from a woman between 18 and 70 years old with a cervical HPV16 infection that either progressed to CIN3+ or cleared (not recorded which). The sequenced part of the CDR3 DNA is TGTGCCTGGCGACAGGGGGCGGTAACTAATGAAAAA. Protein product: CAWRQGAVTNEK. The complete CDR3 protein is CAWRQGAVTNEKLFF.